The clone carrying this TCR beta chain was recorded at least ten times. As yet, its antigen is unknown. This sample is drawn from a study of T-cell reconstitution after alpha-beta-depleted transplantation in children. Preparation of the TCRbeta library was carried out with unique molecular identifiers. Each CDR3 protein gets one entry after TCRdb re-called the PCR reads with MiXCR. The sample consists of roughly 100,000 distinct CDR3 sequences, 5% to 6% of them appearing once. Study results and caveats: Reportedly, roughly two months post-transplant, alpha-beta T cells arose from several hundred expanded graft clones.

The V end lost 6 bases, the J end lost 0 bases, and 9 bases lay between the germline ends. This CDR3 is built from 13 residues. CDR1 is SQVTM and CDR2 is ANQGSEA in the germline V gene. The V and J genes are TRBV29-1 and TRBJ2-1; D is uncertain. The receptor was derived from a female patient aged 2-9 years who had a stem cell transplant for Fanconi anemia, so the T cells may come from the graft donor. The sample in question was PBMCs, mostly from graft donor cells, obtained 60 days after TCRalphabeta/CD19-depleted stem cell transplant. CDR3 amino acids: CSVVDSSYNEQFF. The CDR3 DNA is TGCAGCGTAGTTGATAGCTCCTACAATGAGCAGTTCTTC.